This TCR beta chain emerged from a study of shared clonotypes between healthy human individuals. The J segment lost 5 bases and the V segment lost 4 bases, leaving 7 bases of the junction unmatched. The germline V gene encodes CDR1 LGHNT and CDR2 FRNRAP. The CDR3 totals 15 residues. Naive CD45RA+ and memory CD45RA-negative subsets were split from CD4+ cells. At the deep level, the assay was run. Using immunoSEQ multiplex PCR, the repertoire was profiled, and TCRdb retains in-frame clones only, with some absent. Among 1,400,000 or so clones, just under 99% were seen once, and the ten largest hold 0.3% to 0.45%.

This clonotype was obtained from a man aged 25-40 years in good health. Sequencing used naive CD4+ T cells sorted from blood. Subset meaning: CD45RA+ positively selected. The V call is TRBV12-5, the J call TRBJ2-1; 8 bases line up with TRBD1. The CDR3 coding sequence is TGTGCTAGTGGTTCGGGTCACAGGGGGGACAATGAGCAGTTCTTC. Amino acid sequence: CASGSGHRGDNEQFF.